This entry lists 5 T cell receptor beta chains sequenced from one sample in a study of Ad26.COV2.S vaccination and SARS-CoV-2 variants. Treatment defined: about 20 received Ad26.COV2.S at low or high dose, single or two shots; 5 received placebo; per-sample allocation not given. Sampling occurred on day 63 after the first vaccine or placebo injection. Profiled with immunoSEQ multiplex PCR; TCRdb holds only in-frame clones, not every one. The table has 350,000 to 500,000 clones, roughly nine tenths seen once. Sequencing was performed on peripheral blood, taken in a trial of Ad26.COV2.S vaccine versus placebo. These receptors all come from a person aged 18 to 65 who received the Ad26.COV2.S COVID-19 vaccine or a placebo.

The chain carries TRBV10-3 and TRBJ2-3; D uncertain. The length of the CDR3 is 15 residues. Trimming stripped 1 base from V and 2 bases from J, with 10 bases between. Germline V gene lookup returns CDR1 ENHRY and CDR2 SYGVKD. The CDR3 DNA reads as TGTGCCATCAGTGAGTTTCGGACCATCACAGATACGCAGTATTTT. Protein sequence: CAISEFRTITDTQYF.

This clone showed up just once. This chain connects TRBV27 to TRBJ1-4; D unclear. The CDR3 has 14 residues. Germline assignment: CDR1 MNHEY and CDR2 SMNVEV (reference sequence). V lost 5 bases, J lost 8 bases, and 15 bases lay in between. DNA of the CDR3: TGTGCCAGCAGTACCCGTGGGAATGGGGAAAAACTGTTTTTT. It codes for CASSTRGNGEKLFF.

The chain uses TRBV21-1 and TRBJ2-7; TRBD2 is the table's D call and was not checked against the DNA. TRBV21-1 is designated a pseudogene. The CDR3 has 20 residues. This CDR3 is CASSKAVYGLAGEGSYEQYV. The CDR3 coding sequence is TGTGCCAGCAGCAAAGCGGTATACGGGCTAGCGGGAGAGGGGAGTTACGAGCAGTACGTC.

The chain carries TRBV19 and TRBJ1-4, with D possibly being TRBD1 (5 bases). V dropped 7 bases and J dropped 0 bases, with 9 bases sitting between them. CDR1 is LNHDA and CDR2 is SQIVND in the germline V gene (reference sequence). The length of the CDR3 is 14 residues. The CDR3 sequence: CASKQAATNEKLFF. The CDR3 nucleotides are TGTGCCAGTAAACAGGCCGCAACTAATGAAAAACTGTTTTTT.

The CDR3 region has the DNA TGTGCCAGCAGCTTTTTACAGGGGTCTGAAGCTTTCTTT. It specifies CASSFLQGSEAFF. V gene TRBV7-9 combines with J gene TRBJ1-1; 7 positions agree with TRBD1. Germline loops: CDR1 SEHNR, CDR2 FQNEAQ (reference sequence). This CDR3 region has 13 residues. Trimming took 3 bases from V and 6 from J; bases not matched to a gene: 4. The full variable domain, with the rest looked up from reference TRBV7-9 and TRBJ1-1, is DTGVSQNPRHKITKRGQNVTFRCDPISEHNRLYWYRQTLGQGPEFLTYFQNEAQLEKSRLLSDRFSAERPKGSFSTLEIQRTEQGDSAMYLCASSFLQGSEAFFGQGTRLTVV.